This entry lists 19 T cell receptor beta chains sequenced from one sample in a study of CD8+ T cells in alopecia areata. Treatment noted: oral pan-JAK inhibitor, 5-10 mg twice daily. Sequencing used cDNA as its template, made by extracting RNA and reverse transcribing it. Profiling relied on immunoSEQ multiplex PCR, and the TCRdb table lists in-frame clones only, not all of them. The sample lists about 280,000 clones, roughly 64% seen once, with about 1.8% in the top ten. The sequencing here drew on CD4+ T cells sorted from blood, taken at week 24, from a patient treated with tofacitinib. The receptor source for this set is a human donor with alopecia areata.

The chain employs TRBV9 and TRBJ1-2, with D hard to call. CDR1 is SGDLS, CDR2 YYNGEE, per germline. This CDR3 is built from 14 residues. Trimming took 3 bases from V and 0 from J, leaving 9 bases between them. CDR3 DNA: TGTGCCAGCAGCGGAGGCAGAGCTAACTATGGCTACACCTTC. Protein sequence: CASSGGRANYGYTF.

The chain joins TRBV15 to TRBJ2-5, with 13 bases that match TRBD2. V dropped 0 bases and J dropped 2; count of bases not matched to a gene: 3. The CDR3 runs 17 residues. From germline, CDR1 is LNHNV and CDR2 YYDKDF (reference sequence). CDR3 loop: CATSRDRLAGGQETQYF. CDR3 nucleotides: TGTGCCACCAGCAGAGATCGACTAGCGGGGGGTCAAGAGACCCAGTACTTC. The complete variable domain, with remaining parts taken from reference TRBV15 and TRBJ2-5, reads DAMVIQNPRYQVTQFGKPVTLSCSQTLNHNVMYWYQQKSSQAPKLLFHYYDKDFNNEADTPDNFQSRRPNTSFCFLDIRSPGLGDTAMYLCATSRDRLAGGQETQYFGPGTRLLVL.

The sample holds a few counts of this clone. The V and J genes are TRBV29-1 and TRBJ2-7; D is possibly TRBD1 (5 bases). Trimming took 3 bases from V and 1 from J, leaving 10 bases between them. This CDR3 contains 13 residues. Germline V lookup: CDR1 SQVTM, CDR2 ANQGSEA. The CDR3, as DNA: TGCAGCGTTGACCAGGGCAGGTCCTACGAGCAGTACTTC. Translating gives CSVDQGRSYEQYF.

The J gene is TRBJ2-7, the V gene TRBV10-3, with 10 bases that match TRBD1. Germline CDR1 ENHRY, CDR2 SYGVKD. V was clipped by 3 bases and J by 2 bases; unmatched bases: 13. CDR3 length: 18 residues. The CDR3 loop is CAISDRDRGSSFPYEQYF. In DNA form, the CDR3 reads TGTGCCATCAGTGACCGGGACAGGGGATCCTCCTTTCCCTACGAGCAGTACTTC.

This sequence joins TRBV4-3 and TRBJ2-3; D may be TRBD2 (6 bases). V gave up 0 bases and J gave up 4 bases, with 20 bases separating them. From germline, CDR1 is LGHNA and CDR2 YSLEER. This CDR3 comprises 18 residues. The CDR3 DNA sequence: TGCGCCAGCAGCCAAGAACCCGGGAGAGGGGTGATTGCAGATACGCAGTATTTT. This gives the protein CASSQEPGRGVIADTQYF.

The table lists this clone with a few counts. This chain links TRBV2 with TRBJ2-6; D is unresolved. Deletions cut 2 bases from V and 2 bases from J, with 4 bases between. There are 14 residues in the CDR3. Germline-derived CDR1 and CDR2 are SNHLY and FYNNEI. In DNA form, the CDR3 reads TGTGCCAGCAGTGAACGGCCTGGGGCCAACGTCCTGACTTTC. It translates to CASSERPGANVLTF.

The rearrangement uses TRBV5-1 and TRBJ2-1; D is possibly TRBD2 (5 bases). Germline loops: CDR1 SGHRS, CDR2 YFSETQ. V lost 2 bases, J lost 6 bases, and 15 bases lay in between. CDR3 size: 15 residues. The CDR3 sequence is CASSFLTRGANEQFF. Here the CDR3 DNA reads TGCGCCAGCAGCTTTCTTACTAGAGGTGCCAATGAGCAGTTCTTC.

The rearrangement links TRBV30 to TRBJ1-2; D gene ambiguous. CDR1 GTSNPN and CDR2 SVGIG come from the germline V gene (reference sequence). CDR3 length: 13 amino acids. V lost 4 bases to trimming and J lost 0 bases, with 9 bases between them. The CDR3 spells CAWTGSPNYGYTF. DNA of the CDR3: TGTGCCTGGACAGGCAGCCCTAACTATGGCTACACCTTC. Full variable domain (rest looked up from reference TRBV30 and TRBJ1-2): SQTIHQWPATLVQPVGSPLSLECTVEGTSNPNLYWYRQAAGRGLQLLFYSVGIGQISSEVPQNLSASRPQDRQFILSSKKLLLSDSGFYLCAWTGSPNYGYTFGSGTRLTVV.

The genes are TRBV30 and TRBJ2-3; TRBD2 matches 12 bases. Germline assignment: CDR1 GTSNPN and CDR2 SVGIG (reference sequence). The V gene end was trimmed by 2 bases and the J gene end by 1 base; junction bases not matched to a gene: 4. The CDR3 runs to 16 residues. The CDR3 sequence: CAWSNRLAGGTDTQYF. CDR3 in DNA: TGTGCCTGGAGTAACCGACTAGCGGGGGGCACAGATACGCAGTATTTT.

The genes are TRBV10-3 and TRBJ1-1, with D unresolved. CDR3 length equals 17 residues. Germline-derived CDR1 and CDR2 are ENHRY and SYGVKD. Between the trimmed V and J ends, which lost 6 bases and 1 base, there was a span of 21 bases. The chain's CDR3 is CAIRGQRLGMGNTEAFF. CDR3 nucleotides: TGTGCCATCAGGGGCCAGCGGCTAGGGATGGGGAACACTGAAGCTTTCTTT.

This clone showed up just once. V and J are TRBV29-1 and TRBJ1-1; possibly TRBD1 for D (5 bases). With 1 base removed from V and 7 bases from J, the gap between germline ends came to 13 bases. This CDR3 spans 13 amino acids. CDR1 is SQVTM, CDR2 ANQGSEA, per germline. This CDR3 reads CSVEAAGLNEAFF. As DNA, the CDR3 is TGCAGCGTTGAAGCGGCGGGACTAAATGAAGCTTTCTTT.

The J gene is TRBJ1-3, the V gene TRBV30; D unclear. The CDR3 spans 16 residues. Germline V gene sequence: CDR1 GTSNPN, CDR2 SVGIG (reference sequence). Trimming pared 2 bases from V and 0 bases from J, leaving 14 bases between. For the CDR3, the DNA is TGTGCCTGGAGTAGTTGGGCAGTCCGCTCTGGAAACACCATATATTTT. Encoded protein: CAWSSWAVRSGNTIYF.

The table lists this clone with a few counts. The chain joins TRBV7-2 to TRBJ2-1, with TRBD1 as a possible D gene (6 bases). CDR1 and CDR2 (germline): SGHTA, FQGNSA. V was clipped by 1 base and J by 10 bases, with 17 bases between them. The CDR3 is made up of 15 amino acids. In nucleotides, the CDR3 is TGTGCCAGCAGCTTAGATAGGGACACCCTGAGCGAGCAGTTCTTC. Translating gives CASSLDRDTLSEQFF.

The sample holds a few counts of this clone. The chain couples TRBV7-9 to TRBJ1-6, with D perhaps matching TRBD1 (5 bases). Between the trimmed V and J ends, which lost 0 bases and 8 bases, there was a span of 11 bases. The CDR3 has 15 amino acids. CDR1 and CDR2 (germline): SEHNR, FQNEAQ (reference sequence). CDR3 nucleotide sequence: TGTGCCAGCAGCTTAGCCGGCGCAGGGTATTCACCCCTCCACTTT. Amino acids: CASSLAGAGYSPLHF.

This clone has only a few counts. The chain combines TRBV19 with TRBJ1-1; the D is unclear. V gave up 5 bases and J gave up 5 bases, with 12 bases separating them. Per the germline V gene, CDR1 is LNHDA and CDR2 is SQIVND (reference sequence). This CDR3 has 13 amino acids. The CDR3 protein is CASSARVDTEAFF. The DNA for the CDR3 is TGTGCCAGTAGTGCTAGAGTCGATACTGAAGCTTTCTTT.

This clone has a handful of counts. The chain is built from TRBV9 and TRBJ2-1; D is unresolved. V was shortened by 3 bases and J by 8 bases, with 9 bases between the two germline ends. CDR1 is SGDLS and CDR2 is YYNGEE in the germline V gene. This CDR3 has 12 amino acids. The CDR3 protein is CASSAPKHEQFF. Here the CDR3 DNA reads TGTGCCAGCAGCGCCCCCAAGCATGAGCAGTTCTTC.

The CDR3 nucleotides are TGTGCCAGCTCAGGCCAGGGCATGAACACTGAAGCTTTCTTT. Translated: CASSGQGMNTEAFF. J is TRBJ1-1 and V is TRBV18, with D possibly TRBD1 on 5 matching bases. The germline V gene encodes CDR1 KGHSH and CDR2 LQKENI. The CDR3 has 14 amino acids. Trimming shortened V by 5 bases and J by 0 bases, and 10 bases separated the two germline ends.

The V and J genes are TRBV2 and TRBJ2-5, with 7 bases identical to TRBD1. Trimming took 3 bases from V and 3 from J; bases not matched to a gene: 1. Germline V gene lookup returns CDR1 SNHLY and CDR2 FYNNEI. This CDR3 is built from 13 residues. The CDR3 nucleotides read TGTGCCAGCAGTGACGACAGGGAAGAGACCCAGTACTTC. This gives the protein CASSDDREETQYF.

V and J are TRBV15 and TRBJ1-6; 10 bases line up with TRBD1. This CDR3 comprises 16 residues. The germline gives CDR1 LNHNV, CDR2 YYDKDF (reference sequence). Trimming took 0 bases from V and 7 from J; bases not matched to a gene: 3. CDR3 DNA: TGTGCCACCAGCAGAGATCTGGGACAGGGGAATTCACCCCTCCACTTT. Encoded protein: CATSRDLGQGNSPLHF.